The 32 T cell receptor beta chains below were found in one sample sequenced in a study of Graves' ophthalmopathy and Graves' hyperthyroidism. CDR3 regions of TCR beta were amplified from RNA transcripts. Scientists carried out first-round RT-PCR using HTBI primers and then a second-round multiplex PCR. TCRdb ran MiXCR on the multiplex PCR reads and lists one entry per CDR3 protein. The table records about 740,000 distinct CDR3 sequences, roughly 40% of them present only once. The sample was peripheral blood. These receptors originate from an adult man with Graves' ophthalmopathy.

This clonotype was seen a few times. The chain has TRBV7-9 and TRBJ2-5, with D perhaps matching TRBD2 (6 bases). This CDR3 comprises 11 residues. Looked up from germline, CDR1 is SEHNR and CDR2 is FQNEAQ (reference sequence). With 0 bases removed from V and 13 bases from J, the gap between germline ends came to 9 bases. The CDR3 protein is CASSLAGRLYF. The CDR3, as DNA: TGTGCCAGCAGCTTAGCCGGGAGATTGTACTTC.

This rearrangement joins TRBV7-9 to TRBJ2-6; TRBD1 matches 7 bases. This CDR3 has 17 amino acids. Germline CDR1 SEHNR, CDR2 FQNEAQ (reference sequence). The trim removed 5 bases at V and 2 bases at J, leaving 9 bases unmatched. CDR3 sequence (DNA): TGTGCCAGCAGCCCCCAGCGCAGGGGGACTGGGGCCAACGTCCTGACTTTC. Residues: CASSPQRRGTGANVLTF.

The chain employs TRBV10-3 and TRBJ1-2; 7 bases agree with TRBD1. Germline CDR1 and CDR2: ENHRY and SYGVKD. This CDR3 spans 15 amino acids. V gave up 4 bases and J gave up 2 bases; unmatched junction bases: 7. CDR3 bases: TGTGCCATCAGTGCCAGAGGGACAGACAACTATGGCTACACCTTC. Translation: CAISARGTDNYGYTF.

The chain joins TRBV5-1 to TRBJ1-1; D remains ambiguous. CDR1 and CDR2 (germline): SGHRS, YFSETQ. The germline V and J ends were trimmed by 4 bases and 6 bases, with 16 bases remaining between them. The CDR3 extends over 14 amino acids. The CDR3 nucleotides read TGCGCCAGCAGCCTCTTGGTAGGTAACGCTGAAGCTTTCTTT. It specifies CASSLLVGNAEAFF. Based on the CDR3 plus reference TRBV5-1 and TRBJ1-1, the full variable domain is KAGVTQTPRYLIKTRGQQVTLSCSPISGHRSVSWYQQTPGQGLQFLFEYFSETQRNKGNFPGRFSGRQFSNSRSEMNVSTLELGDSALYLCASSLLVGNAEAFFGQGTRLTVV.

This chain links TRBV20-1 with TRBJ2-7, with 7 bases that match TRBD2. Germline trimming cut 5 bases from V and 3 bases from J; bases unmatched to any gene: 10. This CDR3 comprises 14 residues. The germline V gene has CDR1 DFQATT and CDR2 SNEGSKA (reference sequence). The CDR3: CSACGLDVSYEQYF. DNA for the CDR3: TGCAGTGCTTGTGGACTAGATGTGAGCTACGAGCAGTACTTC.

This clonotype was seen a few times. The chain's CDR3 is CASSRDRTPNSPLHF. The CDR3 DNA follows: TGTGCCAGCAGCCGAGACCGAACTCCAAATTCACCCCTCCACTTT. V usage is TRBV4-2 and J usage is TRBJ1-6; D is ambiguous. CDR1 and CDR2 from the germline V gene are LGHNA and YNFKEQ. The length of the CDR3 is 15 residues. With 4 bases removed from V and 7 bases from J, the gap between germline ends came to 14 bases.

This clonotype has a handful of counts. A junction end diverges from the germline sequence, so it may reflect a read error. The chain uses TRBV10-3 and TRBJ1-5; maybe TRBD1 (5 bases). Germline values: CDR1 ENHRY, CDR2 SYGVKD. CDR3 length: 16 amino acids. CDR3 loop: CASSGQGYYSNQPQHF. The DNA for the CDR3 is TGTGCCAGCAGTGGACAAGGGTATTATAGCAATCAGCCCCAGCATTTT.

The chain has TRBV7-2 and TRBJ2-5; the match to TRBD2 covers 13 bases. CDR1 is SGHTA, CDR2 FQGNSA, per germline. J lost 2 bases, V lost 6 bases, and 9 bases had no gene match. The CDR3 spans 17 residues. The CDR3 sequence: CASSPRRLAGGQETQYF. The CDR3, as DNA: TGTGCCAGCAGTCCAAGGAGACTAGCGGGGGGTCAAGAGACCCAGTACTTC.

This clonotype was observed at least ten times. The genes are TRBV29-1 and TRBJ2-5; 7 bases agree with TRBD1. V lost 4 bases, J lost 0 bases, and 14 bases stayed unmatched. Germline lookup yields CDR1 SQVTM and CDR2 ANQGSEA. The CDR3 loop spans 17 amino acids. CDR3 bases: TGCAGCGTTGTCAGAAGGAGAGGGGGCTGGTACCAAGAGACCCAGTACTTC. Its translation: CSVVRRRGGWYQETQYF.

This clonotype was seen only a few times. The V and J genes are TRBV7-3 and TRBJ2-7; TRBD1 matches 8 bases. V lost 3 bases, J lost 7 bases, and 11 bases stayed unmatched. Germline values: CDR1 SGHTA, CDR2 FQGTGA. The CDR3 contains 15 residues. The CDR3 protein is CASSLSKSTGGEQYF. The DNA of the CDR3 is TGTGCCAGCAGCTTGAGTAAAAGTACAGGGGGTGAGCAGTACTTC.

The chain recombines TRBV7-9 with TRBJ2-7, with 7 bases matching TRBD1. The germline CDR1 and CDR2 sequences are SEHNR and FQNEAQ (reference sequence). This CDR3 comprises 15 residues. J lost 5 bases, V lost 2 bases, and 9 bases had no gene match. This chain's CDR3 is CASSLTGAKGNEQYF. The CDR3 DNA is TGTGCCAGCAGCTTAACAGGGGCTAAAGGCAACGAGCAGTACTTC.

This clonotype has more than one count but fewer than ten. This chain joins TRBV20-1 and TRBJ2-5; D possibly uses TRBD1 or TRBD2 (5 bases each). V lost 2 bases, J lost 4 bases, and 17 bases lay in between. This CDR3 contains 15 residues. Germline V gene data show CDR1 as DFQATT and CDR2 as SNEGSKA (reference sequence). In DNA, the CDR3 is TGCAGTGCTAGACCCCGCGAGGGACGAGGAGAGACCCAGTACTTC. Translating it yields CSARPREGRGETQYF.

Many counts were recorded for this clonotype. This rearrangement joins TRBV29-1 to TRBJ1-1; D is ambiguous. V was clipped by 5 bases and J by 0 bases, with 10 bases between them. Germline V gene lookup returns CDR1 SQVTM and CDR2 ANQGSEA. CDR3 length: 13 amino acids. The CDR3 loop reads CSVKKSVNTEAFF. The CDR3 DNA reads TGCAGCGTTAAGAAATCAGTGAACACTGAAGCTTTCTTT. The entire variable domain, with the rest obtained from reference TRBV29-1 and TRBJ1-1, is as follows: SAVISQKPSRDICQRGTSLTIQCQVDSQVTMMFWYRQQPGQSLTLIATANQGSEATYESGFVIDKFPISRPNLTFSTLTVSNMSPEDSSIYLCSVKKSVNTEAFFGQGTRLTVV.

The V and J genes are TRBV14 and TRBJ2-6; the D is unclear. Germline CDR1 SGHDN, CDR2 FVKESK. The CDR3 is 16 amino acids. Trimming left V 5 bases short and J 0 bases short, with 11 bases between. In DNA form, the CDR3 reads TGTGCCAGCAGCTATTGGTCAGTCTCTGGGGCCAACGTCCTGACTTTC. This gives the protein CASSYWSVSGANVLTF.

Only a few counts were recorded for this clonotype. V usage is TRBV7-9 and J usage is TRBJ2-7; D gene unclear. The V gene lost 5 bases and the J gene lost 3 bases, with 11 bases spanning the gap. The CDR3 loop spans 13 amino acids. CDR1 SEHNR and CDR2 FQNEAQ come from the germline V gene (reference sequence). In DNA, the CDR3 is TGTGCCAGCAGCATCGAAGCAGGCTACGAGCAGTACTTC. Translating gives CASSIEAGYEQYF.

This clonotype was seen many times. The chain joins TRBV10-3 to TRBJ2-7; D may be TRBD1 (6 bases). Germline assignment: CDR1 ENHRY and CDR2 SYGVKD. Trimming stripped 7 bases from V and 3 bases from J, with 13 bases between. The CDR3 runs 13 residues. The CDR3 DNA reads as TGTGCCATCACACAGGGAGCTGTCTACGAGCAGTACTTC. Translated, it gives CAITQGAVYEQYF.

The genes are TRBV19 and TRBJ2-2; 8 bases match TRBD1. Germline values: CDR1 LNHDA, CDR2 SQIVND (reference sequence). The V segment lost 6 bases and the J segment 5 bases; nucleotides outside the gene matches: 5. The CDR3 sequence is 14 residues long. The chain's CDR3 is CASRRGQATGELFF. The CDR3, as DNA: TGTGCCAGTAGAAGGGGACAGGCAACCGGGGAGCTGTTTTTT.

This clonotype occurred many times. This chain uses TRBV2 with TRBJ1-5; no clear D. The V end lost 3 bases, the J end lost 9 bases, and 15 bases lay between the germline ends. Germline V gene data show CDR1 as SNHLY and CDR2 as FYNNEI. The CDR3 has 14 amino acids. The CDR3 DNA is TGTGCCAGCAGTGAGGCAGCCTTAATCGGGCCCCAGCATTTT. This sequence encodes CASSEAALIGPQHF.

This clonotype was detected a few times. The V and J genes are TRBV20-1 and TRBJ1-2; D gene uncertain. This CDR3 is built from 9 residues. Trimming stripped 5 bases from V and 8 bases from J, with 6 bases between. From germline, CDR1 is DFQATT and CDR2 SNEGSKA (reference sequence). For the CDR3, the DNA is TGCAGTGCTGGTTCGGGCTACACCTTC. This sequence encodes CSAGSGYTF.

CDR3 bases: TGCAGCTCTACCGGGACAGGGTCCTACGAGCAGTACTTC. Translated, it gives CSSTGTGSYEQYF. V is TRBV29-1 and J is TRBJ2-7; the match to TRBD1 covers 9 bases. V lost 8 bases to trimming and J lost 1 base; unmatched junction nucleotides: 6. The CDR3 length is 13 residues. Germline loops: CDR1 SQVTM, CDR2 ANQGSEA.

This clonotype turned up a few times. V and J are TRBV11-2 and TRBJ2-2; a weak D match, TRBD1 (6 bases). Germline assignment: CDR1 SGHAT and CDR2 FQNNGV. The CDR3 length is 16 residues. V was cut by 2 bases and J by 7 bases, with 17 bases left in between. The CDR3: CASSLKTGAIGGELFF. The CDR3 nucleotides are TGTGCCAGCAGCTTAAAGACAGGTGCTATCGGCGGGGAGCTGTTTTTT.

This clonotype came up once. A read error is possible here, since a much larger clone lies one base away. The V and J genes are TRBV7-6 and TRBJ1-6, with 8 bases matching TRBD1. Germline V CDR1 and CDR2: SGHVS, FNYEAQ. CDR3 length: 15 residues. The CDR3 DNA is TGTGCCAGCAGCTTACGTGGACAGGGTCATTCACCCCCCCACTTT. Protein sequence: CASSLRGQGHSPPHF.

This clonotype was observed a handful of times. A read error may be the cause here, since a much bigger clone is one base away. The chain recombines TRBV29-1 with TRBJ1-5; the D is unclear. This CDR3 is 11 amino acids long. The germline V and J ends were trimmed by 3 bases and 1 base, with 1 base remaining between them. Germline V gives CDR1 SQVTM, CDR2 ANQGSEA. CDR3 DNA: TGCAGCGTTGACAGCAATCAGCCCCAGCATTTT. Protein sequence: CSVDSNQPQHF.

The chain uses TRBV9 and TRBJ2-7, with a weak D call TRBD1 (6 bases). The CDR3 length is 15 residues. V was pared by 3 bases and J by 2 bases, with 15 bases between. Germline assignment: CDR1 SGDLS and CDR2 YYNGEE. CDR3 DNA sequence: TGTGCCAGCAGCGCCTCGTGGGACACGGCCTACGAGCAGTACTTC. This sequence encodes CASSASWDTAYEQYF.

In its sample, this clonotype was seen a few times. The V gene is TRBV10-3, the J gene TRBJ1-2, with 7 positions matching TRBD1. Germline V gives CDR1 ENHRY, CDR2 SYGVKD. The V and J ends lost 10 bases and 4 bases, in that order; junction bases with no gene match: 12. This CDR3 comprises 14 residues. CDR3 loop: CASTEGAGGYGYTF. The CDR3, as DNA: TGTGCCAGCACCGAAGGGGCAGGGGGCTATGGCTACACCTTC.

A note on this clonotype: A much bigger clone sits one base away, suggesting this may be a read error. The V and J genes are TRBV2 and TRBJ2-5, with D possibly matching TRBD2 (5 bases). Germline V gene sequence: CDR1 SNHLY, CDR2 FYNNEI. The CDR3 is 11 amino acids. CDR3 region: CASSSGIVTNF. The CDR3, as DNA: TGTGCCAGCAGCTCCGGGATAGTGACAAACTTC.

This CDR3 is CSAIGTSGGDRETQYF. Here the CDR3 DNA reads TGCAGTGCGATCGGGACTAGCGGGGGTGACAGGGAGACCCAGTACTTC. The chain carries TRBV20-1 and TRBJ2-5; TRBD2 agrees at 14 bases. Unmatched junction bases numbered 11, after V lost 6 bases and J lost 5 bases. The CDR3 sequence is 16 residues long. Germline loops: CDR1 DFQATT, CDR2 SNEGSKA (reference sequence).

The chain has TRBV5-4 and TRBJ1-2; perhaps TRBD1 as D (6 bases). Germline assignment: CDR1 SGHNT and CDR2 YYREEE (reference sequence). The V end lost 1 base, the J end lost 0 bases, and 13 bases lay between the germline ends. The CDR3 has 16 amino acids. CDR3 loop: CASSLSSGAANYGYTF. The CDR3, as DNA: TGTGCCAGCAGCTTGAGTTCAGGGGCCGCTAACTATGGCTACACCTTC.

The CDR3 sequence is CASSSRGLPTGELFF. For the CDR3, the DNA is TGTGCCAGCAGCTCCCGGGGACTCCCGACCGGGGAGCTGTTTTTT. The chain couples TRBV7-3 to TRBJ2-2; D is possibly TRBD2 (6 bases). Germline CDR1 reads SGHTA; CDR2 reads FQGTGA. V was pared by 4 bases and J by 5 bases, with 14 bases between. CDR3 size: 15 residues.

This clonotype was found many times. The rearrangement joins TRBV10-3 to TRBJ2-6; TRBD1 might be the D (5 bases). Germline-derived CDR1 and CDR2 are ENHRY and SYGVKD. The CDR3 has 17 amino acids. The germline V and J ends were trimmed by 0 bases and 0 bases, with 9 bases remaining between them. The CDR3 region has the DNA TGTGCCATCAGTGAGTCTAAGACAGCCTCTGGGGCCAACGTCCTGACTTTC. It specifies CAISESKTASGANVLTF.

This clonotype was detected ten times or more. The J gene is TRBJ1-1, the V gene TRBV2; D ambiguous. This CDR3 contains 14 residues. The V gene lost 3 bases and the J gene lost 1 base, with 9 bases spanning the gap. Per germline, CDR1 SNHLY and CDR2 FYNNEI. CDR3 in DNA: TGTGCCAGCAGTGAGTGGGGAACGAACACTGAAGCTTTCTTT. This gives the protein CASSEWGTNTEAFF. Using reference TRBV2 and TRBJ1-1 for the parts outside the CDR3, the full variable domain is EPEVTQTPSHQVTQMGQEVILRCVPISNHLYFYWYRQILGQKVEFLVSFYNNEISEKSEIFDDQFSVERPDGSNFTLKIRSTKLEDSAMYFCASSEWGTNTEAFFGQGTRLTVV.

This clonotype was detected only a few times. V and J are TRBV14 and TRBJ2-7; 8 bases are a match to TRBD2. Germline loops: CDR1 SGHDN, CDR2 FVKESK. The CDR3 has 16 residues. The ends lost 4 bases at V and 0 bases at J; junction bases unmatched: 8. CDR3 amino acids: CASSPRRAGVSYEQYF. The CDR3 DNA reads as TGTGCCAGCAGCCCCCGGCGAGCGGGGGTCTCCTACGAGCAGTACTTC.